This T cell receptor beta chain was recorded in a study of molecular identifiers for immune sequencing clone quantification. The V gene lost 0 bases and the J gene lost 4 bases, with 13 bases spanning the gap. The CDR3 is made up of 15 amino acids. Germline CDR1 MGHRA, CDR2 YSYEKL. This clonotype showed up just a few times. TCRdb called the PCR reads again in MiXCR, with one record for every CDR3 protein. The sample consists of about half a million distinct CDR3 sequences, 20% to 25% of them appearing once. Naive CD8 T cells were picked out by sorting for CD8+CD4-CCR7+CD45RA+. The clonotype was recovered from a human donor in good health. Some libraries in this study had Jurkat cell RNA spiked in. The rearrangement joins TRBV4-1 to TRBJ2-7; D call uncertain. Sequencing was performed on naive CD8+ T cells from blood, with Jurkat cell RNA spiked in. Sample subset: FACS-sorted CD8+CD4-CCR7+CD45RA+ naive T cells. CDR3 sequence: CASSQESRDWYEQYF. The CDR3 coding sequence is TGCGCCAGCAGCCAAGAGAGTAGGGATTGGTACGAGCAGTACTTC.